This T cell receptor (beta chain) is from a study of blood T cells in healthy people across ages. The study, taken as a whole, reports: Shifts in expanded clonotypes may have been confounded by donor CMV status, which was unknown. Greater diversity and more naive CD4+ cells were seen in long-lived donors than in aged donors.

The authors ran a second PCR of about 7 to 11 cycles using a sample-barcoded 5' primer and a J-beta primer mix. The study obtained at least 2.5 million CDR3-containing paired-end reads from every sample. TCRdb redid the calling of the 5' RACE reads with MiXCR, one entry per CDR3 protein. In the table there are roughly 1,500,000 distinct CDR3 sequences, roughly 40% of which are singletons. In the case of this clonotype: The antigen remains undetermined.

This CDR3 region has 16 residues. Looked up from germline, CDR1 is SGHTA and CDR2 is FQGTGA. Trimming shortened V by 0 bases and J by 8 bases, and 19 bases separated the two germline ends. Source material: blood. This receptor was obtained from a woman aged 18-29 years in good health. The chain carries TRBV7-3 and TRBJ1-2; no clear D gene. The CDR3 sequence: CASSLTGGENSGGYTF. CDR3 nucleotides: TGTGCCAGCAGCTTAACGGGTGGAGAGAATTCGGGCGGCTACACCTTC.